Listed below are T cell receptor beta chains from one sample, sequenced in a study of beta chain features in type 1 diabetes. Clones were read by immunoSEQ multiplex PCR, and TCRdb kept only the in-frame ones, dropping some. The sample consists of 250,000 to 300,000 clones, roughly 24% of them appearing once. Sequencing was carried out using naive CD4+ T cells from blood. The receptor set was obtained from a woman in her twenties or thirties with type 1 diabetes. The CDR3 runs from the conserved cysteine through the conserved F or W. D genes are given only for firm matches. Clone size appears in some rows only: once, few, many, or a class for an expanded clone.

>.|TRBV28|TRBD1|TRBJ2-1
CASTAGTGQYNEQFF
TGTGCCAGCACTGCCGGGACAGGACAATACAATGAGCAGTTCTTC
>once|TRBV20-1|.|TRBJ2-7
CSARQNYEQYF
TGCAGTGCTCGACAAAACTACGAGCAGTACTTC
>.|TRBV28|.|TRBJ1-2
CASTLTGANYGYTF
TGTGCCAGCACTCTGACAGGTGCTAACTATGGCTACACCTTC
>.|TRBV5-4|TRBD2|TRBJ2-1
CASSLTSGSYNEQFF
TGTGCCAGCAGCTTGACTAGCGGATCCTACAATGAGCAGTTCTTC
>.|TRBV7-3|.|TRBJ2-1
CASSLGGGGEQFF
TGTGCCAGCAGCTTAGGGGGAGGTGGTGAGCAGTTCTTC
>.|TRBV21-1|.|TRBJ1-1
CASEIYPGGAFF
TGTGCCAGCGAGATTTACCCAGGAGGAGCTTTCTTT
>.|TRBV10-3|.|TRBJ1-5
CAIGEGNNQPQHF
TGTGCCATCGGAGAGGGCAACAATCAGCCCCAGCATTTT
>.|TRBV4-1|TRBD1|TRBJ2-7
CASSQQTGKRGEQYF
TGCGCCAGCAGCCAACAGACAGGGAAAAGGGGCGAGCAGTACTTC
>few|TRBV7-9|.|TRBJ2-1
CASSTTVYNEQFF
TGTGCCAGCAGCACGACAGTCTACAATGAGCAGTTCTTC
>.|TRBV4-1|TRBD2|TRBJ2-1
CASSRLIAGEEQFF
TGCGCCAGCAGCCGCTTGATAGCGGGAGAGGAGCAGTTCTTC
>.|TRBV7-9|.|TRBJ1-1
CASSPGHGGDGKNTEAFF
TGTGCCAGCAGCCCGGGGCATGGGGGGGACGGCAAAAACACTGAAGCTTTCTTT
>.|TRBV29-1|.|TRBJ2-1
CSATGWSYNEQFF
TGCAGCGCAACCGGTTGGTCCTACAATGAGCAGTTCTTC
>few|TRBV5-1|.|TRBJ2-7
CASSSGPASYEQYF
TGCGCCAGCAGCTCAGGGCCGGCCTCCTACGAGCAGTACTTC
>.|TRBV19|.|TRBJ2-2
CASSMRRVNTGELFF
TGTGCCAGTAGTATGAGGAGGGTTAACACCGGGGAGCTGTTTTTT
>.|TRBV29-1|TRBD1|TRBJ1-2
CSVVAGGSNYGYTF
TGCAGCGTTGTGGCAGGGGGCTCTAACTATGGCTACACCTTC
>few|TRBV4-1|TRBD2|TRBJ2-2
CASSMGLAGVRTGELFF
TGCGCCAGCAGCATGGGACTAGCGGGAGTCCGAACCGGGGAGCTGTTTTTT
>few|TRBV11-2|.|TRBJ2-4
CASSFQSGGQMNIQYF
TGTGCCAGCAGCTTCCAGTCAGGGGGGCAAATGAACATTCAGTACTTC
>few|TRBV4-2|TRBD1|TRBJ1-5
CASSQDDRGFQPQHF
TGTGCCAGCAGCCAGGACGACAGGGGTTTTCAGCCCCAGCATTTT
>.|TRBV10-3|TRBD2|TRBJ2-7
CAIKGGLEAYEQYF
TGTGCCATCAAAGGGGGACTAGAAGCGTACGAGCAGTACTTC
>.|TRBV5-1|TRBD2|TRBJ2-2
CASRPPGLGSGELFF
TGCGCCAGCAGGCCGCCGGGACTAGGTTCCGGGGAGCTGTTTTTT
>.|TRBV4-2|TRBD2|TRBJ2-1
CASRRGSSLGNEQFF
TGTGCCAGCCGACGCGGGAGTTCGTTAGGGAATGAGCAGTTCTTC
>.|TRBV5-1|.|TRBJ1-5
CASSQIGGSNQPQHF
TGCGCCAGCAGCCAGATCGGGGGGAGCAATCAGCCCCAGCATTTT
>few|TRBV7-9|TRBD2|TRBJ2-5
CASSQGLAGEKYF
TGTGCCAGCAGCCAGGGACTAGCGGGAGAGAAGTACTTC
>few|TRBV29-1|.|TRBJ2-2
CSVEDLSGSTGELFF
TGCAGCGTTGAAGATCTATCGGGGTCCACCGGGGAGCTGTTTTTT
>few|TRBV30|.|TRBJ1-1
CAWTKGMPTEAFF
TGTGCCTGGACAAAGGGGATGCCCACTGAAGCTTTCTTT
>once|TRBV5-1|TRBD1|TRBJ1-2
CASSSDTGGGYTF
TGCGCCAGCAGCTCGGATACAGGGGGTGGCTACACCTTC
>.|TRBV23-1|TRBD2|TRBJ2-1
CASTQEGGLAVYNEQFF
TGCGCCAGCACCCAAGAGGGAGGACTAGCGGTTTACAATGAGCAGTTCTTC
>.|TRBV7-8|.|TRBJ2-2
CASSLGQPGLNTGELFF
TGTGCCAGCAGCTTAGGTCAACCGGGACTTAACACCGGGGAGCTGTTTTTT
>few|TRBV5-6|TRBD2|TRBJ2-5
CASSLREGLETQYF
TGTGCCAGCAGCTTAAGGGAGGGTTTGGAGACCCAGTACTTC
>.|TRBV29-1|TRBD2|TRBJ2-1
CSVARAGDEQFF
TGCAGCGTTGCAAGAGCGGGAGATGAGCAGTTCTTC
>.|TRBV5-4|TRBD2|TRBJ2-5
CASSLSGRETQYF
TGTGCCAGCAGCTTGAGCGGGAGGGAGACCCAGTACTTC
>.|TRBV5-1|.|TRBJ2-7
CASSFTTPPYEQYF
TGCGCCAGCAGCTTCACAACACCTCCCTACGAGCAGTACTTC
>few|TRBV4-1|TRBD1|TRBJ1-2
CASSPGTGPNYGYTF
TGCGCCAGCAGCCCAGGGACAGGCCCAAACTATGGCTACACCTTC
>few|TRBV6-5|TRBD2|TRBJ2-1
CASSTRTSGNDEQFF
TGTGCCAGCAGTACCAGGACTAGCGGGAACGATGAGCAGTTCTTC
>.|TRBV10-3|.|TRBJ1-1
CAITFGGNTEAFF
TGTGCCATCACGTTCGGAGGGAACACTGAAGCTTTCTTT
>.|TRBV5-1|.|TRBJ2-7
CASRWTATYEQYF
TGCGCCAGCCGTTGGACAGCGACCTACGAGCAGTACTTC
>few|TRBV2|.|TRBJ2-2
CASSEATGYTGELFF
TGTGCCAGCAGTGAAGCGACAGGATACACCGGGGAGCTGTTTTTT
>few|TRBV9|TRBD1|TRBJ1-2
CASSRDSYGYTF
TGTGCCAGCAGCAGGGACAGCTATGGCTACACCTTC
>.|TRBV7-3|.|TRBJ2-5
CASSLTSGQETQYF
TGTGCCAGCAGCTTAACATCCGGGCAAGAGACCCAGTACTTC
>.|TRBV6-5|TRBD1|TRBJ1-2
CASSYFPGTGYGYTF
TGTGCCAGCAGTTACTTCCCCGGGACAGGCTATGGCTACACCTTC
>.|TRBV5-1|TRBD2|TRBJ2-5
CASSLDDSGSGQETQYF
TGCGCCAGCAGCTTGGATGATAGCGGGAGTGGCCAAGAGACCCAGTACTTC
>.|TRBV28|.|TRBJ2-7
CAAFGLLPYEQYF
TGTGCCGCATTCGGACTATTGCCGTACGAGCAGTACTTC
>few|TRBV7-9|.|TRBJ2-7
CASSFTSGSYEQYF
TGTGCCAGCAGCTTCACTAGTGGCTCCTACGAGCAGTACTTC
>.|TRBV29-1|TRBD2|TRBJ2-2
CSVRGGADTGELFF
TGCAGCGTTCGCGGGGGGGCGGACACCGGGGAGCTGTTTTTT
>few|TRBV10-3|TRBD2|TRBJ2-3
CAISDPSGKSDTQYF
TGTGCCATCAGTGATCCTAGCGGGAAATCGGATACGCAGTATTTT
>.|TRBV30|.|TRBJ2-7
CAWSSGGPEQYF
TGTGCCTGGAGTTCGGGGGGCCCCGAGCAGTACTTC
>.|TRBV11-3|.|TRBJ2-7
CASSLDRPGAGAEQYF
TGTGCCAGCAGCTTAGACCGCCCAGGGGCGGGAGCCGAGCAGTACTTC
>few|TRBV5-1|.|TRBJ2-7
CASSLDITYEQYF
TGCGCCAGCAGCTTGGACATTACCTACGAGCAGTACTTC
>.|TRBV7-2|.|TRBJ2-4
CASSKRRDLDIQYF
TGTGCCAGCAGCAAGCGGCGGGATTTGGACATTCAGTACTTC
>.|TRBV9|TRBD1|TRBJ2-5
CASSARGQGETQYF
TGTGCCAGCAGCGCCAGGGGGCAAGGGGAGACCCAGTACTTC
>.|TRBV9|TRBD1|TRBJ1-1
CASSALQGAGEAFF
TGTGCCAGCAGCGCGTTGCAGGGGGCAGGGGAAGCTTTCTTT
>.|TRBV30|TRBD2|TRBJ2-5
CAWSVGSSGSRETQYF
TGTGCCTGGAGTGTTGGAAGTAGCGGGAGTAGGGAGACCCAGTACTTC
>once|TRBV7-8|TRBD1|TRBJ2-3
CASSLGQGANTQYF
TGTGCCAGCAGCTTGGGACAGGGGGCGAATACGCAGTATTTT